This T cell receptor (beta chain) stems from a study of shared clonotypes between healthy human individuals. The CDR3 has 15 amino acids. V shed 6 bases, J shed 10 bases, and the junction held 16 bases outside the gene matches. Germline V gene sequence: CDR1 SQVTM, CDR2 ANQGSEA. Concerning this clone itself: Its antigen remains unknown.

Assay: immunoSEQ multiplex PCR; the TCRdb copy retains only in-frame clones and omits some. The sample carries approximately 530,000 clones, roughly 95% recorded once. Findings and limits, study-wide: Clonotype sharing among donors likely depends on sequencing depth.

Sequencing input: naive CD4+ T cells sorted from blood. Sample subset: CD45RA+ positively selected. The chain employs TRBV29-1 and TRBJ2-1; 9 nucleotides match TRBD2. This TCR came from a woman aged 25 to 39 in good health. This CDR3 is CSVSAGTSFSREQFF. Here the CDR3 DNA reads TGCAGCGTGTCTGCCGGGACTAGCTTTTCGCGGGAGCAGTTCTTC.